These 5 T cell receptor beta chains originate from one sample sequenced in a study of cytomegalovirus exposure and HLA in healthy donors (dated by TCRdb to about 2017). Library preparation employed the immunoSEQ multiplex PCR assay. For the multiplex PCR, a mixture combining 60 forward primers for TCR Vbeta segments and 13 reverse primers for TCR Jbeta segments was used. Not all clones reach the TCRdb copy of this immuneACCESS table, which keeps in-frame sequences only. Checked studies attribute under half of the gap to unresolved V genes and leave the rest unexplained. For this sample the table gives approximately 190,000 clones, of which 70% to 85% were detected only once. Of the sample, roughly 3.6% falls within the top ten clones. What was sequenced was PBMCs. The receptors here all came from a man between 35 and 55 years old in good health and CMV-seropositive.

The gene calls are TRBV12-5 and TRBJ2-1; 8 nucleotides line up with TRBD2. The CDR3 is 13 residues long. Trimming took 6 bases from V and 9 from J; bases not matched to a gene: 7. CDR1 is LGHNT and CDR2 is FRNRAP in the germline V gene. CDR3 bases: TGTGCTAGTGGACTCGGACTAGCAGGTGAGCAGTTCTTC. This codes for CASGLGLAGEQFF.

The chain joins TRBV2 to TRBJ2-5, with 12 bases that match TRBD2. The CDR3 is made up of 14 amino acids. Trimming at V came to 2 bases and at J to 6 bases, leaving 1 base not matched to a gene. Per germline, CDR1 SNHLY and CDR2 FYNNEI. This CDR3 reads CASSELAGGKTQYF. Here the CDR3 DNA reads TGTGCCAGCAGTGAACTAGCGGGAGGGAAGACCCAGTACTTC.

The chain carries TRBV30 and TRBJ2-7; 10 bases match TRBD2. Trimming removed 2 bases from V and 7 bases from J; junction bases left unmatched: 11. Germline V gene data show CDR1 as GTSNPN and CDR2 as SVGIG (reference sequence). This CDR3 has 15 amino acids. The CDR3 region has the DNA TGTGCCTGGAGTACAGGCAGCGGGAGGGCGAGAGAGCAGTACTTC. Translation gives CAWSTGSGRAREQYF.

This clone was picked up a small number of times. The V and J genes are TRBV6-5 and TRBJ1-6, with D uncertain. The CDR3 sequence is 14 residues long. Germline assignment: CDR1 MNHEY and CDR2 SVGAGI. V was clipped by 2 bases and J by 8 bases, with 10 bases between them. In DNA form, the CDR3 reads TGTGCCAGCAGTTACCGTAGTCAATATTCACCCCTCCACTTT. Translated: CASSYRSQYSPLHF.

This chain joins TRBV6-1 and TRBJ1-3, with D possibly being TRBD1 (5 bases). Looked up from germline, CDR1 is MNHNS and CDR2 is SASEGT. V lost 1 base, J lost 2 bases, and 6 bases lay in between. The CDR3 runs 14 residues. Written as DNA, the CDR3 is TGTGCCAGCAGTGAAGTAGGGGCTGGAAACACCATATATTTT. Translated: CASSEVGAGNTIYF.